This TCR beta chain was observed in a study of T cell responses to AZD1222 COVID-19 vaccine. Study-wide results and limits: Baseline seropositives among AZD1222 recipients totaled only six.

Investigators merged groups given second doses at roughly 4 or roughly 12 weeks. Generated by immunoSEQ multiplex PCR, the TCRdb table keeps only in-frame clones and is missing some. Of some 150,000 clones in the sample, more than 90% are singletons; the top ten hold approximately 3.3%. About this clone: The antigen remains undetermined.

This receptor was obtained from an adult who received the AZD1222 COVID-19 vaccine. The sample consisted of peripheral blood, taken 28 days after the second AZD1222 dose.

CDR3 sequence (DNA): TGTGCCAGCAGTTTTTCAGGCGTAAGTGAAGCTTTCTTT. Its protein is CASSFSGVSEAFF. The chain uses TRBV12-3 or TRBV12-4 and TRBJ1-1, with D hard to call. CDR3 length equals 13 residues. Trimming left V 3 bases short and J 7 bases short, with 12 bases between.